One and the same sample provided the 5 T cell receptor beta chains below, sequenced in a study of T cell responses to AZD1222 COVID-19 vaccine. Produced via immunoSEQ multiplex PCR; TCRdb's table is partial and in-frame only. The table records over 100,000 clones, roughly nine tenths of them present only once. The specimen comprised peripheral blood, sampled on day 0 of AZD1222 vaccination. These receptors all come from an adult in good health.

V usage is TRBV4-2 and J usage is TRBJ2-7; the D gene is possibly TRBD2 (6 bases). This CDR3 region has 14 residues. V was cut by 4 bases and J by 5 bases, with 15 bases left in between. From germline, CDR1 is LGHNA and CDR2 YNFKEQ. The CDR3 is CASSPGTVQDEQYF. The CDR3 DNA reads TGTGCCAGCAGCCCCGGGACTGTGCAAGACGAGCAGTACTTC.

V and J are TRBV5-6 and TRBJ2-3, with D uncertain. Looked up from germline, CDR1 is SGHDT and CDR2 is YYEEEE. The length of the CDR3 is 16 residues. The V end lost 4 bases, the J end lost 6 bases, and 21 bases lay between the germline ends. The CDR3 DNA sequence: TGTGCCAGCAGCCCATCGGGTGGTCGTTTGGGGGATACGCAGTATTTT. It specifies CASSPSGGRLGDTQYF.

V gene TRBV9 combines with J gene TRBJ1-3; TRBD1 matches at 7 bases. CDR3 length: 14 amino acids. Germline CDR1 SGDLS, CDR2 YYNGEE. With 3 bases clipped from V and 3 bases from J, the junction kept 3 bases outside the gene matches. CDR3 in amino acids: CASSATGSGNTIYF. CDR3 nucleotides: TGTGCCAGCAGCGCGACAGGGAGTGGAAACACCATATATTTT.

The chain combines TRBV3-1 (or the pseudogene TRBV3-2) with TRBJ2-2, with a possible D match to TRBD1 (6 bases). The germline V and J ends were trimmed by 0 bases and 1 base, with 6 bases remaining between them. CDR1 and CDR2 (germline): LGHDT, YNNKEL (reference sequence). The CDR3 runs 15 residues. DNA for the CDR3: TGTGCCAGCAGCCAAGAACAGGGGAACACCGGGGAGCTGTTTTTT. It codes for CASSQEQGNTGELFF.

V and J are TRBV19 and TRBJ2-7; 8 nucleotides agree with TRBD2. V lost 5 bases to trimming and J lost 2 bases; unmatched junction nucleotides: 5. Per the germline V gene, CDR1 is LNHDA and CDR2 is SQIVND (reference sequence). The CDR3 has 14 residues. The CDR3 region is CASSPRGGTYEQYF. For the CDR3, the DNA is TGTGCCAGTAGTCCACGGGGGGGGACCTACGAGCAGTACTTC.